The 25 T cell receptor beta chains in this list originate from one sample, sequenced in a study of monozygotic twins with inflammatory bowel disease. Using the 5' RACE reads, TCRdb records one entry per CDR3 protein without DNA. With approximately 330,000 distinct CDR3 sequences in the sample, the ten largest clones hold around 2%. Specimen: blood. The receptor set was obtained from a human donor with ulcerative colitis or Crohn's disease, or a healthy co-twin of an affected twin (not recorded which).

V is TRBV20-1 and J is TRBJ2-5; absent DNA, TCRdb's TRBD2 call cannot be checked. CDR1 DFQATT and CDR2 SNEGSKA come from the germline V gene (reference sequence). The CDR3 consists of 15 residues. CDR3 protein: CSAPRLLARQETQYF.

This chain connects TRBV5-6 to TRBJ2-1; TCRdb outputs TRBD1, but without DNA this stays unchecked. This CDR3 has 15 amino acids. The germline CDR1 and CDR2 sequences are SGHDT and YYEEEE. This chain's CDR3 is CASSFYRGPYNEQFF.

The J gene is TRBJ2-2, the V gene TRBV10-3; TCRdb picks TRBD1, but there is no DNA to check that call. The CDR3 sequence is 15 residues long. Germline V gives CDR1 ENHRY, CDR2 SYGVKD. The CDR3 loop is CAISAGTGFTGELFF.

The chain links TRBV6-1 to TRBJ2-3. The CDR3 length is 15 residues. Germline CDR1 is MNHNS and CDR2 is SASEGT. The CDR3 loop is CASSEARLASDTQYF.

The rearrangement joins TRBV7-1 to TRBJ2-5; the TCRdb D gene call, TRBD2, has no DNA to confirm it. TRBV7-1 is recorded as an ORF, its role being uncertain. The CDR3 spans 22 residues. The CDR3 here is CASSSRGAGGLREGPKGETQYF.

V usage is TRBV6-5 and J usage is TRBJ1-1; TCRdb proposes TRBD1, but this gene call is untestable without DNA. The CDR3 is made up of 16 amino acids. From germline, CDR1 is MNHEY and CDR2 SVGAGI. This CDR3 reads CASSNPPGQGNTEAFF.

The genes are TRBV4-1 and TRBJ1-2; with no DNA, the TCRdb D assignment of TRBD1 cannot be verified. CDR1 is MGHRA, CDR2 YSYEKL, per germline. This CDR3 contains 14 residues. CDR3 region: CASSQAQGGYGYTF.

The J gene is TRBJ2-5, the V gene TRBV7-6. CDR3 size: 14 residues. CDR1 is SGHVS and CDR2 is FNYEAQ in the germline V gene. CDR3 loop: CASSLVVGQETQYF. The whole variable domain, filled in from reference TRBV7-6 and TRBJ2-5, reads GAGVSQSPRYKVTKRGQDVALRCDPISGHVSLYWYRQALGQGPEFLTYFNYEAQQDKSGLPNDRFSAERPEGSISTLTIQRTEQRDSAMYRCASSLVVGQETQYFGPGTRLLVL.

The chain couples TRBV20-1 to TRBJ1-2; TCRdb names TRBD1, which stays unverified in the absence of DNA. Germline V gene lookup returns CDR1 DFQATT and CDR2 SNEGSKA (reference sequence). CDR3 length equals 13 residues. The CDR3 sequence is CSARDRASYGYTF.

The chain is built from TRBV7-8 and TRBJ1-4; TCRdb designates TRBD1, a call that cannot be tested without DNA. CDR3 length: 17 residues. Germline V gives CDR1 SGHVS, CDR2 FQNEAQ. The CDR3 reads CASSLVLPGQTIEKLFF.

The CDR3 is CASSDLGRTHTGELFF. This rearrangement joins TRBV25-1 to TRBJ2-2; TCRdb indicates TRBD1, and absent DNA this call remains unverified. Germline CDR1 MGHDK, CDR2 SYGVNS. The CDR3 contains 16 residues. Complete variable domain (other parts from reference TRBV25-1 and TRBJ2-2): EADIYQTPRYLVIGTGKKITLECSQTMGHDKMYWYQQDPGMELHLIHYSYGVNSTEKGDLSSESTVSRIRTEHFPLTLESARPSHTSQYLCASSDLGRTHTGELFFGEGSRLTVL.

CDR3 region: CASSQEPRDSLHGYTF. This chain uses TRBV4-1 with TRBJ1-2; TCRdb proposes TRBD1, but this gene call is untestable without DNA. Germline lookup yields CDR1 MGHRA and CDR2 YSYEKL. The CDR3 covers 16 residues.

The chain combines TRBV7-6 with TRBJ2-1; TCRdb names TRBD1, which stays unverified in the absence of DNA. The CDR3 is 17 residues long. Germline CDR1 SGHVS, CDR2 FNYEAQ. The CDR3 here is CASSVPTRDNSYNEQFF.

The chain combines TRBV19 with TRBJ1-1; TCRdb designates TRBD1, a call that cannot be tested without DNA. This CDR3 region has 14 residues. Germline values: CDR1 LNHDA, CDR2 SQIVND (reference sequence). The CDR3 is CASSITRAYTEAFF.

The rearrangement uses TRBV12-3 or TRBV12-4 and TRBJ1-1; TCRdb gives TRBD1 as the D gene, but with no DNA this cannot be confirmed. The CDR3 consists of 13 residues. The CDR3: CASGMTENTEAFF.

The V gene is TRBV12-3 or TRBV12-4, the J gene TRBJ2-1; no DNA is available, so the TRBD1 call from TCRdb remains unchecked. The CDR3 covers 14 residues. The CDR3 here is CASSFGGGLKGKFF.

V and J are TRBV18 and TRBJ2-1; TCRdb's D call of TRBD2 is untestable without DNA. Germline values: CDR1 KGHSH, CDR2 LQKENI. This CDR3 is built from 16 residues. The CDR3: CASSPPSGGSYNEQFF.

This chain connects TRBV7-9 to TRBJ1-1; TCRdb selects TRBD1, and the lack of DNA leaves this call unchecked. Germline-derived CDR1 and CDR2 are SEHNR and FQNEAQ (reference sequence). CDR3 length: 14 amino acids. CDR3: CASSLLRVGTEAFF.

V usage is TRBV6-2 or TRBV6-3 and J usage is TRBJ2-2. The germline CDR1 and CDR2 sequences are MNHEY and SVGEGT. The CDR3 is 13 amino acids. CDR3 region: CASSYWGTGELFF.

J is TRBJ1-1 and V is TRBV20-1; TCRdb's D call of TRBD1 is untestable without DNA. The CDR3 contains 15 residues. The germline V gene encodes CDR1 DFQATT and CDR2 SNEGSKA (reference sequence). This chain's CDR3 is CSARAWDRANTEAFF.

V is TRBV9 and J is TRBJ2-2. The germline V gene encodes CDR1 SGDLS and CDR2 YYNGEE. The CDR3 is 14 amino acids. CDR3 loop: CASSADGYTGELFF.

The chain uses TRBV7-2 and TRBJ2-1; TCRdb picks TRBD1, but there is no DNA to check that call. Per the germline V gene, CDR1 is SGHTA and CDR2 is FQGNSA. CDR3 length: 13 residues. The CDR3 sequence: CASRVSGTFEQFF.

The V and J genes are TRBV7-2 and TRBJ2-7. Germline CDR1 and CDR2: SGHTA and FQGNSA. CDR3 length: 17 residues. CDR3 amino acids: CASSLRSQNIGSYEQYF.

CDR3 sequence: CASSLPRGGPSNTDTQYF. The V gene is TRBV11-2, the J gene TRBJ2-3; TCRdb designates TRBD2, a call that cannot be tested without DNA. The CDR3 consists of 18 residues. The germline V gene encodes CDR1 SGHAT and CDR2 FQNNGV.

CDR3 sequence: CATGAGSYNEQLF. V usage is TRBV24-1 and J usage is TRBJ2-1; absent DNA, TCRdb's TRBD1 call cannot be checked. Germline CDR1 is KGHDR and CDR2 is SFDVKD. The length of the CDR3 is 13 residues.